The 3 T cell receptor beta chains reported below all come from one sample, sequenced in a study of PD-1 blockade in classical Hodgkin lymphoma. The table came from immunoSEQ multiplex PCR; TCRdb's copy has only in-frame clones and leaves some out. The data hold approximately 65,000 clones, with around 88% observed a single time. Every patient relapsed after autologous stem cell transplantation, and brentuximab vedotin exposure varied. The specimen was peripheral blood mononuclear cells (PBMCs), collected at baseline. The source of these receptors is a human donor with classical Hodgkin lymphoma.

The chain uses TRBV29-1 and TRBJ2-7, with D perhaps matching TRBD1 (6 bases). The ends were cut back, 7 bases at V and 0 bases at J, with 13 bases in the middle. The germline V gene encodes CDR1 SQVTM and CDR2 ANQGSEA. The CDR3 runs 13 residues. Here the CDR3 reads CSGRGTNSYEQYF. CDR3 coding DNA: TGCAGCGGACGTGGGACAAACTCCTACGAGCAGTACTTC.

This chain joins TRBV4-2 and TRBJ2-5, with D perhaps given as TRBD1 or TRBD2 (5 bases each). Per germline, CDR1 LGHNA and CDR2 YNFKEQ. The CDR3 runs 16 residues. V gave up 0 bases and J gave up 6 bases, with 17 bases separating them. CDR3 nucleotides: TGTGCCAGCAGCCAAGAAACATTAGTTGAGGGACAGACCCAGTACTTC. Its translation: CASSQETLVEGQTQYF.

This chain uses TRBV5-4 with TRBJ1-5, with 7 bases identical to TRBD1. The germline gives CDR1 SGHNT, CDR2 YYREEE (reference sequence). The CDR3 loop spans 15 amino acids. V dropped 2 bases and J dropped 5; count of bases not matched to a gene: 7. This CDR3 is CASSFAGGFDQPQHF. CDR3 nucleotides: TGTGCCAGCAGCTTCGCAGGGGGGTTTGATCAGCCCCAGCATTTT.